This TCR beta chain derives from a study of blood T cell repertoires in COVID-19. Looking at the study overall: Sample material is recorded as cDNA or gDNA derived from T cells, B-cell-depleted T cells, or PBMCs.

The J segment lost 4 bases and the V segment lost 10 bases, leaving 8 bases of the junction unmatched. The germline V gene has CDR1 LNHDA and CDR2 SQIVND (reference sequence). This CDR3 has 14 amino acids. Original processing methods: From reference gene primer amplification, estimates of nucleated cell counts were derived. Method: immunoSEQ multiplex PCR; TCRdb's copy keeps in-frame clones and lacks some. D and trimming were read from the DNA, whereas the V and J calls and clone size are those reported in that table. The sample yields approximately 140,000 clones, about 85% seen once. V is TRBV19 and J is TRBJ2-7; 12 bases are shared with TRBD1. This clonotype was obtained from a woman between 55 and 75 years old with active or convalescent COVID-19. Sequencing input: peripheral blood. CDR3 loop: CATNRGQGAYEQYF. In DNA, the CDR3 is TGTGCCACTAATCGGGGACAGGGGGCGTACGAGCAGTACTTC.